This record covers a single T cell receptor beta chain. This sample stems from a study of blood T cells in healthy people across ages. Trimming took off 2 bases at V and 4 bases at J, with 17 bases between the two ends. This CDR3 has 16 residues. Germline assignment: CDR1 SNHLY and CDR2 FYNNEI. A J-beta primer mix and a sample-barcoded 5' primer were used in a second PCR of roughly 7 to 12 cycles. One entry per CDR3 protein, called by TCRdb with MiXCR from the 5' RACE reads. The sample consists of about 930,000 distinct CDR3 sequences, around 29% of them appearing once. These same records also appear under a second study, on T cells of mothers and their children.

The V call is TRBV2, the J call TRBJ1-1; D is unclear. The sequencing sample was made of blood. The origin of this receptor is a woman aged 40-49 years in good health. CDR3 in amino acids: CASSEYRGLGSTEAFF. CDR3 DNA sequence: TGTGCCAGCAGTGAATACAGAGGGTTAGGGAGCACTGAAGCTTTCTTT.